This T cell receptor (beta chain) comes out of a study of shared clonotypes between healthy human individuals. Study summary: Aged 18 to 49, the donors were a couple of women and a few men. Whole-study results and caveats: Sorted-subset samples were not fully sequenced, rarefaction indicated.

Notes on this clone: Its antigen is as yet unknown.

The CDR3 has 13 residues. Trimming removed 4 bases at V and 5 bases at J, with 11 bases between. Germline V lookup: CDR1 LNHDA, CDR2 SQIVND (reference sequence). DNA at approximately 200 ng, around 30,000 T cell genomes, went into sorted-subset replicate PCRs. Authors' methods: ImmunoSEQ sequences covered only the junction and lacked quality scores; filtering therefore differed. Sequencing was performed with immunoSEQ multiplex PCR; in TCRdb, only in-frame clones are kept and a portion is missing. V and J calls and clone size are as listed in that table; D and trimming were resolved from the DNA. The profile covers roughly 2.6 million clones, with just over 90% appearing a single time and around 0.15% taken by the ten largest.

The genes are TRBV19 and TRBJ1-2; no firm D call. This receptor was taken from a man aged 18 to 30 in good health. Sequenced: naive CD4+ T cells sorted from blood. Subset described: CD45RA+ positively selected. DNA for the CDR3: TGTGCCAGTAGTAGCGACGGTAGTTATGGCTACACCTTC. This translates into CASSSDGSYGYTF.